This T cell receptor beta chain came from a study of T cells expressing NK-cell markers. Study-level background: The TCR beta repertoires originated in sorted CD3+CD56+NKG2C+, CD3+CD56+NKG2C- and CD3+CD56-NKG2C+ T cells. Just one sequenced donor of eight was HCMV-seronegative, while seven were seropositive. Study-wide results and caveats: As a fraction of CD8+ T cells, dominant NKG2C+ clonotypes reached about 1.0-8% in about six donors.

On this clonotype: Its antigen is unidentified.

It was by 5'RACE template switching with UMIs that TCR beta cDNA was made. TCRdb reanalyzed the 5' RACE reads, giving one entry per CDR3 protein sequence and no DNA. This listing includes more than 400,000 distinct CDR3 sequences. Sequencing input: blood T cells: a sorted CD56 or NKG2C T cell subset, CD4+ or CD8+ T cells, or bulk PBMC T cells (not recorded which). The TCR originated in a woman between 18 and 70 years old in good health.

The CDR3 sequence is CASGSEVNSPLHF. J is TRBJ1-6 and V is TRBV2. Per germline, CDR1 SNHLY and CDR2 FYNNEI. The CDR3 length is 13 residues.